Each of the 8 T cell receptor beta chains below was sequenced from the same sample in a study of shared clonotypes between healthy human individuals. Method: immunoSEQ multiplex PCR; TCRdb's copy keeps in-frame clones and lacks some. The repertoire consists of more than 550,000 clones, with less than 95% occurring once and the leading ten covering approximately 35%. Sequencing used memory CD8+ T cells from PBMCs. Subset indicated: CD45RO+ cells pooled with CCR7-negative TemRA cells. Receptors were obtained from a man between 18 and 29 years old in good health. Some clones in this sample may be carry-over from other donors' samples.

The V and J genes are TRBV21-1 and TRBJ2-1; TRBD1 was called by the table and not checked on the DNA. TRBV21-1 is recorded as a pseudogene. The CDR3 is made up of 14 amino acids. CDR3: CASSRIRHYNEQFF. The CDR3 DNA follows: TGTGCCAGCAGCCGAATCCGACACTACAATGAGCAGTTCTTC.

This chain joins TRBV30 and TRBJ2-1; either TRBD1 or TRBD2 may supply D (5 bases each). V lost 5 bases and J 2 bases, leaving 13 bases between the germline ends. The length of the CDR3 is 14 residues. CDR1 GTSNPN and CDR2 SVGIG come from the germline V gene (reference sequence). Here the CDR3 reads CAWGGATPYNEQFF. The CDR3 bases are TGTGCCTGGGGGGGAGCCACCCCCTACAATGAGCAGTTCTTC.

The rearrangement joins TRBV9 to TRBJ1-4; 9 bases map to TRBD1. With V trimmed by 4 bases and J by 5 bases, 24 bases remained unmatched. Germline CDR1 is SGDLS and CDR2 is YYNGEE. The length of the CDR3 is 21 residues. CDR3 sequence (DNA): TGTGCCAGCAGCCCCGCAAAGGGACCGGGACAGGGTATAGGTGGGAATGAAAAACTGTTTTTT. Amino acids: CASSPAKGPGQGIGGNEKLFF.

On this clone itself: It is likely a read error: a sequence one base away is far more abundant. The V and J genes are TRBV25-1 and TRBJ2-2; no clear D gene. Germline assignment: CDR1 MGHDK and CDR2 SYGVNS. Trimming left V 4 bases short and J 1 base short, with 4 bases between. There are 13 residues in the CDR3. The CDR3 region is CASSAGNTGELFF. The CDR3 DNA is TGTGCCAGCAGTGCCGGGAACACCGGGGAGCTGTTTTTT.

The CDR3 spells CASSLLGPPLGYEQYF. The CDR3 DNA sequence: TGCGCCAGCAGCCTGCTCGGGCCCCCGCTTGGGTACGAGCAGTACTTC. This chain uses TRBV4-3 with TRBJ2-7; D not resolved. Germline assignment: CDR1 LGHNA and CDR2 YSLEER. V dropped 4 bases and J dropped 4 bases, with 20 bases sitting between them. There are 16 residues in the CDR3.

This chain links TRBV6-6 with TRBJ2-7; maybe TRBD1 (6 bases). V gave up 0 bases and J gave up 2 bases, with 8 bases separating them. CDR1 and CDR2 (germline): MNHNY, SVGAGI (reference sequence). This CDR3 comprises 14 residues. In DNA form, the CDR3 reads TGTGCCAGCAGTTACTCAGGACAGCCCTACGAGCAGTACTTC. It is translated as CASSYSGQPYEQYF.

The chain couples TRBV4-3 to TRBJ2-3; D gene unclear. CDR1 LGHNA and CDR2 YSLEER come from the germline V gene. V lost 4 bases, J lost 0 bases, and 5 bases lay in between. The CDR3 consists of 13 residues. This CDR3 reads CASSPDSTDTQYF. In nucleotides, the CDR3 is TGCGCCAGCAGCCCGGACAGCACAGATACGCAGTATTTT.

This sequence joins TRBV30 and TRBJ2-7; D gene unclear. Germline-derived CDR1 and CDR2 are GTSNPN and SVGIG (reference sequence). The CDR3 consists of 13 residues. With 2 bases removed from V and 2 bases from J, the gap between germline ends came to 10 bases. CDR3 residues: CAWSFPPAYEQYF. Written as DNA, the CDR3 is TGTGCCTGGAGTTTTCCACCCGCCTACGAGCAGTACTTC.